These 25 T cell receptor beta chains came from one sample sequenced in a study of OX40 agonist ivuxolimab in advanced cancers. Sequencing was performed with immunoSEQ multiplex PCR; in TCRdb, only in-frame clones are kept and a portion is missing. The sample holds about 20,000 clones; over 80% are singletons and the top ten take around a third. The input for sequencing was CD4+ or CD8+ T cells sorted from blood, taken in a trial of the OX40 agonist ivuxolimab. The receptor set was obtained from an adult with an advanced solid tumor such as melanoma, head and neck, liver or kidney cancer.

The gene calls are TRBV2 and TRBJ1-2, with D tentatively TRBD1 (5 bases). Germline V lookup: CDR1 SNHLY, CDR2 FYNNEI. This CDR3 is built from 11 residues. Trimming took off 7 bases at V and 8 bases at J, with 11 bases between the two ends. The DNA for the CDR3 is TGTGCCAGCACTGGGGGGTTGGGCTACACCTTC. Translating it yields CASTGGLGYTF.

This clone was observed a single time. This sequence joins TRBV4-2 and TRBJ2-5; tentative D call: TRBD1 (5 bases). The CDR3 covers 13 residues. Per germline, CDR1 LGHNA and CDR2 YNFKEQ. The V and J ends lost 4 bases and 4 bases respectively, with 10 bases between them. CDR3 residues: CASSLRVGETQYF. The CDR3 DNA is TGTGCCAGCAGCCTCAGGGTCGGAGAGACCCAGTACTTC.

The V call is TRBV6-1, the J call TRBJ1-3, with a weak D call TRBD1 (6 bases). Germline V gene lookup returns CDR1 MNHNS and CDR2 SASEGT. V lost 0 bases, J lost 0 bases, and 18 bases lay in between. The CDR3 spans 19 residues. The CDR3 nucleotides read TGTGCCAGCAGTGAAGCCCCTTGGTCGGGGGGCGGCTCTGGAAACACCATATATTTT. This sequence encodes CASSEAPWSGGGSGNTIYF.

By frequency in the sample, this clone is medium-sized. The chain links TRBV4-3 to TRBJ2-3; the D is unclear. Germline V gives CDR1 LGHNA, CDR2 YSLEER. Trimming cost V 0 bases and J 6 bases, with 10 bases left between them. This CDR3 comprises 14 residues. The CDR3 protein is CASSQEEGWDTQYF. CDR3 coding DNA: TGCGCCAGCAGCCAAGAAGAAGGATGGGATACGCAGTATTTT.

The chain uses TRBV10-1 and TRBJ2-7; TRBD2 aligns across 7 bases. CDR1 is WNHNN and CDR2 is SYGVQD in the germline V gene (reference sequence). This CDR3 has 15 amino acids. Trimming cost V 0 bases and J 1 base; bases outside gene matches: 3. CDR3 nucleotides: TGCGCCAGCAGTGAGTCGGCTAGCGGTTCCTACGAGCAGTACTTC. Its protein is CASSESASGSYEQYF.

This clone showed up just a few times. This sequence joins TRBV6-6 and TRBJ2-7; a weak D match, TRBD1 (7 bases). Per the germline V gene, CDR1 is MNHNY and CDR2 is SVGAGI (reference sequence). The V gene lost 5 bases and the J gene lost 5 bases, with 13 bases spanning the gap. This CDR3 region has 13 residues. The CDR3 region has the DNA TGTGCCAGCAGTCCACAGGGGAGGCACGAGCAGTACTTC. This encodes CASSPQGRHEQYF.

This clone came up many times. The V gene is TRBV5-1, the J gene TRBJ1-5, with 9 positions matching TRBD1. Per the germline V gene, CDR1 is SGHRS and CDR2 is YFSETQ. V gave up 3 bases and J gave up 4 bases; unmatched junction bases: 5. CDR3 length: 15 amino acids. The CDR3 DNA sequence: TGCGCCAGCAGCTGGGACAGGGTGGCGAATCAGCCCCAGCATTTT. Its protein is CASSWDRVANQPQHF.

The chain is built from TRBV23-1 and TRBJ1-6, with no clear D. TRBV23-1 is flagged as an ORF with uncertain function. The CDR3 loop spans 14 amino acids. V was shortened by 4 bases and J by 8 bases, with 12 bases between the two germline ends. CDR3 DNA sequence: TGCGCCAGCAGTCTCCCGTGGGAGGATTCACCCCTCCACTTT. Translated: CASSLPWEDSPLHF.

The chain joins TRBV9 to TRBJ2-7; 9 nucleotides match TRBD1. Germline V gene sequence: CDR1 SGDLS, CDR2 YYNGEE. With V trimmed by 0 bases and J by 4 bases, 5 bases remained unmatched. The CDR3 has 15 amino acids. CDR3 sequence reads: CASSVATGGTYEQYF. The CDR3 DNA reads TGTGCCAGCAGCGTAGCTACAGGGGGCACGTACGAGCAGTACTTC.

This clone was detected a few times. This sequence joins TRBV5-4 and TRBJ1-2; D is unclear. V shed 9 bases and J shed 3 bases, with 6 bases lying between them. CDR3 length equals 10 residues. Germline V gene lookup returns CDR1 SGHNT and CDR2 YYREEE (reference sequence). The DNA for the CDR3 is TGTGCCACCTGGGACTATGGCTACACCTTC. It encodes CATWDYGYTF.

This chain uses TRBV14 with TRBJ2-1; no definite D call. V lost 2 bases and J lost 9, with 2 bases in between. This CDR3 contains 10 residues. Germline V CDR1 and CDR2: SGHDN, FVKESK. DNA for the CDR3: TGTGCCAGCAGCCAATCTGAGCAGTTCTTC. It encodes CASSQSEQFF.

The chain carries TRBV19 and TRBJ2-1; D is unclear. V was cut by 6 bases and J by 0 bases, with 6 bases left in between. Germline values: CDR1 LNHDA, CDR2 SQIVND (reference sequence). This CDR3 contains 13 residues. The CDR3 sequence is CASRRNSYNEQFF. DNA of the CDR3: TGTGCCAGTAGACGCAACTCCTACAATGAGCAGTTCTTC. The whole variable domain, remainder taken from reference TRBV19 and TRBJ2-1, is DGGITQSPKYLFRKEGQNVTLSCEQNLNHDAMYWYRQDPGQGLRLIYYSQIVNDFQKGDIAEGYSVSREKKESFPLTVTSAQKNPTAFYLCASRRNSYNEQFFGPGTRLTVL.

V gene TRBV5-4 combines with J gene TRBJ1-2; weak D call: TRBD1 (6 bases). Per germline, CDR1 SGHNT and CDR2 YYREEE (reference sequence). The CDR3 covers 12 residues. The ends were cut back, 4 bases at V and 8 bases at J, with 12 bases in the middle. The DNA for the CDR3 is TGTGCCAGCAGCCCAGCCAGGGGCGGCTACACCTTC. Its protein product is CASSPARGGYTF. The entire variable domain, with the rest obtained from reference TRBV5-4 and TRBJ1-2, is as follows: ETGVTQSPTHLIKTRGQQVTLRCSSQSGHNTVSWYQQALGQGPQFIFQYYREEENGRGNFPPRFSGLQFPNYSSELNVNALELDDSALYLCASSPARGGYTFGSGTRLTVV.

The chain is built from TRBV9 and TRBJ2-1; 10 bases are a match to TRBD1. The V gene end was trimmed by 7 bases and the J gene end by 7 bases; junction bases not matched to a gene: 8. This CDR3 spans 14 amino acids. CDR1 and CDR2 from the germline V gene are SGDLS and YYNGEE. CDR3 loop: CASGRDRGLNEQFF. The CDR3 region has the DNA TGTGCCAGCGGGAGAGACAGGGGGCTAAATGAGCAGTTCTTC.

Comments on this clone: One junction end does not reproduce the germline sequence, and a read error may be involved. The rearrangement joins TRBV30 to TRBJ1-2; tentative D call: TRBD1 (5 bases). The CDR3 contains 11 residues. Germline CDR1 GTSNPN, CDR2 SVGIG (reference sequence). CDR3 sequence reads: CAWSRGQARIF. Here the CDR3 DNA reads TGTGCCTGGAGTCGAGGACAAGCCAGGATCTTC.

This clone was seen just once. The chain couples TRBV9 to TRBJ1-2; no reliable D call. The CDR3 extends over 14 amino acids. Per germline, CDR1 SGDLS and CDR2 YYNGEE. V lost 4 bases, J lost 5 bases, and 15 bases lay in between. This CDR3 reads CASSLTAGGYGYTF. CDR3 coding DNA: TGTGCCAGCAGCCTTACAGCCGGCGGGTATGGCTACACCTTC.

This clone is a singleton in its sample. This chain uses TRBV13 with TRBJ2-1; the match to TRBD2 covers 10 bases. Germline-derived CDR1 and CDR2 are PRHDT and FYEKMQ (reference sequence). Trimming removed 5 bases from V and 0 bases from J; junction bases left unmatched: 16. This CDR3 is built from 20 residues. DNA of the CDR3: TGTGCCAGCAGCCCCGTTGAAGCTAGCGGGAGAGGCCGCTCCTACAATGAGCAGTTCTTC. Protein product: CASSPVEASGRGRSYNEQFF.

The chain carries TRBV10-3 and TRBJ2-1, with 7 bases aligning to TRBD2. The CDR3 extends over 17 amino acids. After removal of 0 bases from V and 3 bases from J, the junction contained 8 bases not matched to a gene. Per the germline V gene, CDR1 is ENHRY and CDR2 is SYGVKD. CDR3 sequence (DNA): TGTGCCATCAGTGAGTCCCGGGCGAGCGGGGACTACAATGAGCAGTTCTTC. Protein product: CAISESRASGDYNEQFF.

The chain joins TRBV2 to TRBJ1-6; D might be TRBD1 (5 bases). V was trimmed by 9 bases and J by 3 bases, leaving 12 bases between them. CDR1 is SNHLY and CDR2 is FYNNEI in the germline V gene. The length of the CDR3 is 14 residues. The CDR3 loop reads CARSPDNYNSPLHF. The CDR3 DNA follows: TGTGCCAGATCCCCGGACAACTATAATTCACCCCTCCACTTT.

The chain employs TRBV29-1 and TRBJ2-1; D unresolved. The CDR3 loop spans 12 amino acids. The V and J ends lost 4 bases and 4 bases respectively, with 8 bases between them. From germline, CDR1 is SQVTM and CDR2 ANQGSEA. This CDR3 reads CSVVFGYNEQFF. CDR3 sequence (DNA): TGCAGCGTTGTTTTCGGATACAATGAGCAGTTCTTC.

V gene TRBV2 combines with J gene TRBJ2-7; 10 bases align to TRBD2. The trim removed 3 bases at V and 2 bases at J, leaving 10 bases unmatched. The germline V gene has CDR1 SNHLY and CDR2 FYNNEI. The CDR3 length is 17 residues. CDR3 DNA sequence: TGTGCCAGCAGTGAGGGTTTGCTAGCGGGGGATACCTACGAGCAGTACTTC. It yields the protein CASSEGLLAGDTYEQYF.

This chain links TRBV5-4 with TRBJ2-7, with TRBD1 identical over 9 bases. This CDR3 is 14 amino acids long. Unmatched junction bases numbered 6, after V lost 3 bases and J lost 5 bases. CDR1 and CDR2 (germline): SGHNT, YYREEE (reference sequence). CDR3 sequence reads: CASSWGTGSHEQYF. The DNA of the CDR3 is TGTGCCAGCAGCTGGGGGACAGGGTCCCACGAGCAGTACTTC.

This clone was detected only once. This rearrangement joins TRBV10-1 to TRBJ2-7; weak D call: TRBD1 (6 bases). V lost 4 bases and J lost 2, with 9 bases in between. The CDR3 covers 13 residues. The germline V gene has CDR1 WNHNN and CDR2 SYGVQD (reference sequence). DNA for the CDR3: TGCGCCAGCAGTGCGGGACATACCTACGAGCAGTACTTC. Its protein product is CASSAGHTYEQYF.

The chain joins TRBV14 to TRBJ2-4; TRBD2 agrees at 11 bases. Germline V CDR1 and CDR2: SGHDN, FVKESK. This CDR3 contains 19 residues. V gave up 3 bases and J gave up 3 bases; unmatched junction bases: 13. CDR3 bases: TGTGCCAGCAGCCAGACGAGACTAGCGGGGCCCCGGGGCAAAAACATTCAGTACTTC. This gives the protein CASSQTRLAGPRGKNIQYF.

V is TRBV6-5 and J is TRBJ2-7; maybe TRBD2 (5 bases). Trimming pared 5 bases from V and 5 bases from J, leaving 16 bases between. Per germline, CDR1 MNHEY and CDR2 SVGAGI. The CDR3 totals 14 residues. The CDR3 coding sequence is TGTGCCAGCAGTCCTACTGGGGAGTCCCACGAGCAGTACTTC. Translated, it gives CASSPTGESHEQYF.